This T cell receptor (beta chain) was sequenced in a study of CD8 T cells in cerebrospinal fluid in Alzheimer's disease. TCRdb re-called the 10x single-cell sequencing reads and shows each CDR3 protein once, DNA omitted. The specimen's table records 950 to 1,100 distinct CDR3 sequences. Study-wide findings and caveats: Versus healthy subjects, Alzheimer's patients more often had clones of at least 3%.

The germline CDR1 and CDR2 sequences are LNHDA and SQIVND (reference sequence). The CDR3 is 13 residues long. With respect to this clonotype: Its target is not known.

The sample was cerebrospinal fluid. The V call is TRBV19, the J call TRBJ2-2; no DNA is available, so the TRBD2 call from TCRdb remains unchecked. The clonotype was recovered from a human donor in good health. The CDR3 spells CASSPRAAGELFF. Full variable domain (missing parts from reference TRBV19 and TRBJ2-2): DGGITQSPKYLFRKEGQNVTLSCEQNLNHDAMYWYRQDPGQGLRLIYYSQIVNDFQKGDIAEGYSVSREKKESFPLTVTSAQKNPTAFYLCASSPRAAGELFFGEGSRLTVL.